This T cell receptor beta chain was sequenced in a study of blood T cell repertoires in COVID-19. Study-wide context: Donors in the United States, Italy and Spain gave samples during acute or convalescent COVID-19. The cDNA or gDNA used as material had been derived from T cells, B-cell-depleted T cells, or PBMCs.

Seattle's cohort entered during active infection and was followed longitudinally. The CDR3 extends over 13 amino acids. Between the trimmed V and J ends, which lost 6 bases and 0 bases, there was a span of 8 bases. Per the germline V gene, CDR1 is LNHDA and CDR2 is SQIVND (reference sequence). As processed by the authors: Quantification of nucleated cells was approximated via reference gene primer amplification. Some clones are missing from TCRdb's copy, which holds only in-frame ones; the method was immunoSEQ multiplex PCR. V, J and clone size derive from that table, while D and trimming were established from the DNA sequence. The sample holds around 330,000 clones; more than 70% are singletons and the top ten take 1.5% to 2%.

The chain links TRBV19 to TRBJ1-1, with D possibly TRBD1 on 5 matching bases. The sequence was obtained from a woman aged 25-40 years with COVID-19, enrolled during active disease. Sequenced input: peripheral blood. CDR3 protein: CASRGLLNTEAFF. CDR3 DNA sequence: TGTGCCAGTAGGGGACTGTTGAACACTGAAGCTTTCTTT.